Below, 27 T cell receptor beta chains from the same sample are listed, as sequenced in a study of T cells in Graves' hyperthyroidism and ophthalmopathy. Researchers took RNA transcripts and amplified the TCR beta CDR3 regions from them. The HTBI primer set was used in a first-round RT-PCR of the TCR CDR3. MiXCR was run by TCRdb on the multiplex PCR reads, yielding one entry per CDR3 protein. This sample has 150,000 or so distinct CDR3 sequences; 22% occur once, and the top ten carry roughly 71%. Source material: blood. The source of these receptors is a woman aged 45 to 65 with Graves' hyperthyroidism that later progressed to Graves' ophthalmopathy.

This clonotype showed up many times. The rearrangement uses TRBV12-3 or TRBV12-4 and TRBJ1-1; a possible D gene is TRBD1 (5 bases). The V end was cut by 8 bases, the J end by 7 bases, with 17 bases between. The CDR3 runs to 13 residues. The CDR3 here is CASFKGLGGEAFF. CDR3 in DNA: TGTGCCAGCTTCAAGGGGTTGGGCGGTGAAGCTTTCTTT.

This clonotype was detected ten times or more. This chain joins TRBV10-1 and TRBJ2-1, with 9 bases that match TRBD1. Germline lookup yields CDR1 WNHNN and CDR2 SYGVQD (reference sequence). The CDR3 is made up of 15 amino acids. The ends lost 3 bases at V and 10 bases at J; junction bases unmatched: 10. CDR3 residues: CASSDGSSGTGEQFF. The DNA of the CDR3 is TGCGCCAGCAGTGACGGATCCTCCGGGACAGGGGAGCAGTTCTTC.

In this sample, this clonotype turned up many times. This rearrangement joins TRBV20-1 to TRBJ2-2, with D possibly being TRBD1 (6 bases). CDR1 DFQATT and CDR2 SNEGSKA come from the germline V gene (reference sequence). The CDR3 length is 14 residues. With 6 bases removed from V and 1 base from J, the gap between germline ends came to 12 bases. The CDR3 sequence: CSAPRGRNTGELFF. In DNA, the CDR3 is TGCAGTGCCCCCAGGGGCCGGAACACCGGGGAGCTGTTTTTT.

This clonotype was recorded a few times. This chain joins TRBV7-9 and TRBJ2-1, with TRBD2 matching over 11 bases. The V and J ends lost 4 bases and 0 bases, in that order; junction bases with no gene match: 14. CDR3 length: 20 amino acids. The germline V gene has CDR1 SEHNR and CDR2 FQNEAQ (reference sequence). This CDR3 reads CASSSSRLTSGSRSYNEQFF. The CDR3 nucleotides read TGTGCCAGCAGCTCTAGCCGTCTTACTAGCGGGAGCCGCTCCTACAATGAGCAGTTCTTC.

This clonotype was recorded at least ten times. The gene calls are TRBV20-1 and TRBJ1-3; 7 bases are a match to TRBD1. This CDR3 region has 15 residues. V shed 6 bases and J 4 bases; nucleotides not matched to a gene: 12. CDR1 is DFQATT, CDR2 SNEGSKA, per germline (reference sequence). Here the CDR3 DNA reads TGCAGTGCCGGGACACAGGGGATGCGCGGAAACACCATATATTTT. It is translated as CSAGTQGMRGNTIYF.

The J gene is TRBJ1-1, the V gene TRBV11-2, with 8 nucleotides matching TRBD1. This CDR3 is built from 15 residues. CDR1 SGHAT and CDR2 FQNNGV come from the germline V gene. V lost 4 bases to trimming and J lost 1 base; unmatched junction nucleotides: 5. CDR3 residues: CASSSYGTGNTEAFF. The CDR3 nucleotides read TGTGCCAGCAGCTCGTATGGGACAGGGAACACTGAAGCTTTCTTT.

This clonotype came up many times. This chain joins TRBV6-1 and TRBJ2-7; 8 nucleotides agree with TRBD1. The CDR3 spans 13 residues. With V trimmed by 6 bases and J by 7 bases, 8 bases remained unmatched. The germline V gene encodes CDR1 MNHNS and CDR2 SASEGT. The CDR3 reads CASRVDRVGEQYF. As DNA, the CDR3 is TGTGCCAGCAGAGTGGACAGGGTCGGAGAGCAGTACTTC.

As to this clonotype: The germline gene is not matched at one end of the junction; a read error may be the cause. The genes are TRBV7-7 and TRBJ2-5, with 8 bases aligning to TRBD2. CDR1 is SSHAT, CDR2 FNYEAQ, per germline (reference sequence). The CDR3 extends over 14 amino acids. This CDR3 reads CASSLAGTGETQYF. CDR3 in DNA: TGTGCTAGCAGCTTAGCGGGGACGGGGGAGACCCAGTACTTC.

This clonotype was observed many times. The gene calls are TRBV2 and TRBJ2-1; D tentatively fits TRBD1 or TRBD2 (5 bases each). CDR1 SNHLY and CDR2 FYNNEI come from the germline V gene. The CDR3 is 12 residues long. Trimming removed 6 bases at V and 6 bases at J, with 9 bases between. Here the CDR3 reads CASRGDGNEQFF. The CDR3 region has the DNA TGTGCCAGCAGGGGGGATGGCAATGAGCAGTTCTTC.

The chain recombines TRBV12-3 or TRBV12-4 with TRBJ1-2; D perhaps matches TRBD1 (5 bases). CDR3 length: 14 residues. The V end lost 4 bases, the J end lost 4 bases, and 13 bases lay between the germline ends. CDR3 protein: CASSSLRAGYGYTF. The CDR3 DNA follows: TGTGCCAGCAGTTCTCTCAGGGCTGGCTATGGCTACACCTTC.

This clonotype was detected a few times. The chain combines TRBV20-1 with TRBJ2-7; TRBD1 matches 7 bases. Germline values: CDR1 DFQATT, CDR2 SNEGSKA (reference sequence). Losses at the gene ends were 3 bases for V and 2 bases for J; bases not matched to a gene: 10. The CDR3 has 15 amino acids. The CDR3 is CSASAGQDPTYEQYF. DNA of the CDR3: TGCAGTGCTAGTGCCGGACAGGACCCAACCTACGAGCAGTACTTC.

This clonotype was seen at least ten times. The rearrangement uses TRBV28 and TRBJ1-1; 10 nucleotides align to TRBD1. The J segment lost 7 bases and the V segment lost 6 bases, leaving 8 bases of the junction unmatched. CDR3 length equals 14 residues. CDR1 MDHEN and CDR2 SYDVKM come from the germline V gene. The CDR3 nucleotides read TGTGCCAGCAGCCAAATAGGGACAGGGGTTGAAGCTTTCTTT. This translates into CASSQIGTGVEAFF.

This clonotype was counted ten times or more. J is TRBJ2-2 and V is TRBV12-3 or TRBV12-4; D call uncertain. The V and J ends lost 1 base and 0 bases respectively, with 9 bases between them. This CDR3 has 16 amino acids. The chain's CDR3 is CASSLVAPPNTGELFF. CDR3 in DNA: TGTGCCAGCAGTTTAGTGGCACCTCCGAACACCGGGGAGCTGTTTTTT.

V is TRBV5-4 and J is TRBJ2-3, with TRBD2 matching 15 bases. Looked up from germline, CDR1 is SGHNT and CDR2 is YYREEE (reference sequence). V was pared by 7 bases and J by 0 bases, with 18 bases of the junction left unmatched. The CDR3 is made up of 21 amino acids. CDR3 bases: TGTGCCAGCGGCCCACTCCCGGGACTAGCGGGAGGTCCTGCTAGCACAGATACGCAGTATTTT. It encodes CASGPLPGLAGGPASTDTQYF. Full variable domain (remainder filled in from reference TRBV5-4 and TRBJ2-3): ETGVTQSPTHLIKTRGQQVTLRCSSQSGHNTVSWYQQALGQGPQFIFQYYREEENGRGNFPPRFSGLQFPNYSSELNVNALELDDSALYLCASGPLPGLAGGPASTDTQYFGPGTRLTVL.

Ten or more counts support this clonotype. V is TRBV3-1 and J is TRBJ1-5; 7 positions agree with TRBD1. This CDR3 contains 14 residues. Per the germline V gene, CDR1 is LGHDT and CDR2 is YNNKEL (reference sequence). V shed 8 bases and J 0 bases; nucleotides not matched to a gene: 4. The CDR3 DNA reads TGTGCCAGCGGGAGACAGGGTAGCAATCAGCCCCAGCATTTT. As protein: CASGRQGSNQPQHF.

This clonotype was observed a few times. This chain uses TRBV7-6 with TRBJ2-3; TRBD1 matches 9 bases. Germline V CDR1 and CDR2: SGHVS, FNYEAQ. There are 16 residues in the CDR3. The V gene end was trimmed by 5 bases and the J gene end by 1 base; junction bases not matched to a gene: 7. The CDR3 DNA sequence: TGTGCCAGCAGCCGAACAGGGGGCCGGGGCACAGATACGCAGTATTTT. It yields the protein CASSRTGGRGTDTQYF.

This clonotype was observed a few times. The chain joins TRBV5-1 to TRBJ2-3; 9 bases line up with TRBD1. The CDR3 covers 15 residues. Germline CDR1 is SGHRS and CDR2 is YFSETQ. V lost 4 bases to trimming and J lost 2 bases; unmatched junction nucleotides: 5. The CDR3 sequence is CASSRTGDNTDTQYF. As DNA, the CDR3 is TGCGCCAGCAGCCGGACAGGGGACAACACAGATACGCAGTATTTT.

This chain connects TRBV7-9 to TRBJ1-2, with no clear D. There are 13 residues in the CDR3. Germline assignment: CDR1 SEHNR and CDR2 FQNEAQ (reference sequence). V was cut by 6 bases and J by 7 bases, with 15 bases left in between. The CDR3: CASSSPFEGGYTF. CDR3 in DNA: TGTGCCAGCAGTTCCCCCTTCGAAGGTGGCTACACCTTC.

This clonotype has a count of ten or more. V and J are TRBV11-2 and TRBJ2-5; 13 bases agree with TRBD2. Trimming at V came to 1 base and at J to 4 bases, leaving 6 bases not matched to a gene. CDR1 and CDR2 from the germline V gene are SGHAT and FQNNGV. The CDR3 runs to 17 residues. The CDR3 loop is CASSLGTGLAGRETQYF. The CDR3 nucleotides read TGTGCCAGCAGCTTAGGTACGGGACTAGCGGGAAGAGAGACCCAGTACTTC.

A few counts support this clonotype. The chain recombines TRBV5-1 with TRBJ2-2; no firm D call. V was clipped by 0 bases and J by 5 bases, with 14 bases between them. The CDR3 has 16 residues. The germline CDR1 and CDR2 sequences are SGHRS and YFSETQ. The CDR3: CASSLVPRGGTGELFF. The CDR3 DNA reads TGCGCCAGCAGCTTGGTCCCGCGAGGTGGGACCGGGGAGCTGTTTTTT.

The chain couples TRBV28 to TRBJ1-2; maybe TRBD1 (5 bases). The CDR3 covers 13 residues. Germline CDR1 reads MDHEN; CDR2 reads SYDVKM. V dropped 5 bases and J dropped 4 bases, with 11 bases sitting between them. The DNA for the CDR3 is TGTGCCAGCAGTCAGGGTGGACGCTATGGCTACACCTTC. Protein: CASSQGGRYGYTF.

The table lists this clonotype with many counts. The chain uses TRBV28 and TRBJ2-1; possibly TRBD1 for D (5 bases). CDR1 and CDR2 from the germline V gene are MDHEN and SYDVKM. The length of the CDR3 is 12 residues. Trimming cost V 6 bases and J 7 bases, with 10 bases left between them. CDR3 sequence (DNA): TGTGCCAGCAGACTAACAGGTAATGAGCAGTTCTTC. Encoded protein: CASRLTGNEQFF.

The chain employs TRBV20-1 and TRBJ1-1; D perhaps matches TRBD1 (5 bases). CDR3 length: 15 amino acids. CDR1 is DFQATT, CDR2 SNEGSKA, per germline (reference sequence). Trimming removed 0 bases from V and 5 bases from J, with 16 bases in between. The CDR3 DNA sequence: TGCAGTGCTAGAGACACTGGGGGAGCTAGGACTGAAGCTTTCTTT. Translation gives CSARDTGGARTEAFF.

This clonotype appeared many times. The V gene is TRBV11-3, the J gene TRBJ2-5, with 7 positions matching TRBD2. The CDR3 extends over 15 amino acids. The germline CDR1 and CDR2 sequences are SGHNT and YENEEA. Germline trimming cut 4 bases from V and 1 base from J; bases unmatched to any gene: 6. The CDR3 nucleotides read TGTGCCAGCAGCTCGAGCGGGACGGGCCAAGAGACCCAGTACTTC. Translating gives CASSSSGTGQETQYF.

This clonotype was found a few times. The chain has TRBV11-2 and TRBJ2-5; TRBD2 matches 8 bases. The CDR3 loop spans 19 amino acids. Germline V lookup: CDR1 SGHAT, CDR2 FQNNGV. V shed 2 bases, J shed 3 bases, and the junction held 17 bases outside the gene matches. The CDR3 protein is CASSLNPRVLAGLKETQYF. CDR3 DNA: TGTGCCAGCAGCTTAAACCCCCGGGTCTTAGCGGGATTAAAAGAGACCCAGTACTTC.

This clonotype was counted at least ten times. This rearrangement joins TRBV28 to TRBJ2-7; unclear D gene. V was shortened by 6 bases and J by 0 bases, with 3 bases between the two germline ends. Germline V gene lookup returns CDR1 MDHEN and CDR2 SYDVKM. The CDR3 runs 11 residues. CDR3 sequence (DNA): TGTGCCAGCAGACCCTCCTACGAGCAGTACTTC. Encoded protein: CASRPSYEQYF.

Of note for this clonotype: The germline gene is not matched at one end of the junction; a read error may be the cause. The chain links TRBV5-1 to TRBJ2-7; D is tentatively TRBD1 or TRBD2 (5 bases each). The CDR3 runs 16 residues. Germline CDR1 reads SGHRS; CDR2 reads YFSETQ. The CDR3 DNA follows: TGCGCCAGCAGCGGGGGATTGTCTATCGGGGTCAACGAGCAGCTCTTC. Protein sequence: CASSGGLSIGVNEQLF.